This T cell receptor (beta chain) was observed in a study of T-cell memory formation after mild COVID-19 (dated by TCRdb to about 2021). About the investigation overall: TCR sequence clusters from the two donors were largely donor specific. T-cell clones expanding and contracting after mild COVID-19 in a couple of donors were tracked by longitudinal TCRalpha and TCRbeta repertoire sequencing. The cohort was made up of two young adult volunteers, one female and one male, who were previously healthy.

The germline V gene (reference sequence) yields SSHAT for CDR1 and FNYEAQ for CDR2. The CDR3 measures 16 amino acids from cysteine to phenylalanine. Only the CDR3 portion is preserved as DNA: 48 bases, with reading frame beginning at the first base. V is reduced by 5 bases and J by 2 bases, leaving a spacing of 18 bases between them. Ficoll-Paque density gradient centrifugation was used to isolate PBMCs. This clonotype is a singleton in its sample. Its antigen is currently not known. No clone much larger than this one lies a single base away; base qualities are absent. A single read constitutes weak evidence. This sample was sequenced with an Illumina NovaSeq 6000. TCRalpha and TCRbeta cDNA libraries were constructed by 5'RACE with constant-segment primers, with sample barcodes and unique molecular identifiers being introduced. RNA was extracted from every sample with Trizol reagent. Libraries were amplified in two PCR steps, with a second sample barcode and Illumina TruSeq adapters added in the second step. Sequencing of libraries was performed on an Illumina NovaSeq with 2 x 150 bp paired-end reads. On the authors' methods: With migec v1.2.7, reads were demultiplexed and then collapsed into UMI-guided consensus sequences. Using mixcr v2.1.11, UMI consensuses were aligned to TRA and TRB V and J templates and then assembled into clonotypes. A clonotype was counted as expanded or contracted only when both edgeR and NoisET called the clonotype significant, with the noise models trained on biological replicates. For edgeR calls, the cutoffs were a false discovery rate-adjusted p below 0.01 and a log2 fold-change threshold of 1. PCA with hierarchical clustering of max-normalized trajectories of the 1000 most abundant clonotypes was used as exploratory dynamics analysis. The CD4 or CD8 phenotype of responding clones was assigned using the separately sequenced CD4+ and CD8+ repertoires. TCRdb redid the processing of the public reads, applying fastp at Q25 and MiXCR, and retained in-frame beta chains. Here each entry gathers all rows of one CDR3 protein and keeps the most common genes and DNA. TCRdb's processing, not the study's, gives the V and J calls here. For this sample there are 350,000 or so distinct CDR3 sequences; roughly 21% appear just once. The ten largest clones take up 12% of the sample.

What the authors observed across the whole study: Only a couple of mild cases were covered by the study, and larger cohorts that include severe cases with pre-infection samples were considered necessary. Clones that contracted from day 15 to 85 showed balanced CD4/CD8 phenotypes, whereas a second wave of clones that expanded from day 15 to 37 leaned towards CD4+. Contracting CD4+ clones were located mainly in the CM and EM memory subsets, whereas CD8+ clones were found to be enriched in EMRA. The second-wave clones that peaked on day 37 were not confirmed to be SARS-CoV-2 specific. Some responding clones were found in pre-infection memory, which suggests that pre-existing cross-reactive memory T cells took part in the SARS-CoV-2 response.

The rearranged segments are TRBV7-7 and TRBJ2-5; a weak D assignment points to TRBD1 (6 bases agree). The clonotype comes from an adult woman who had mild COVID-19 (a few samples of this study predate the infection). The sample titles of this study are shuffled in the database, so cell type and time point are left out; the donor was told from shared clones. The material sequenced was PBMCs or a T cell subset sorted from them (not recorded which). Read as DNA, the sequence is TGTGCCAGCAGCCCCGGGGCTAGCAGGGGACAAGAGACCCAGTACTTC. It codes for CASSPGASRGQETQYF.